A single sample is the source of the 32 T cell receptor beta chains below, sequenced in a study of blood T cell repertoires in COVID-19. Using immunoSEQ multiplex PCR, the repertoire was profiled, and TCRdb retains in-frame clones only, with some absent. Of around 270,000 clones in the sample, around 90% were seen once. The sample taken for sequencing was peripheral blood. Every receptor here comes from a person under 30 with COVID-19, enrolled during active disease.

This clone was seen a few times. The chain joins TRBV2 to TRBJ2-7, with D uncertain. The CDR3 extends over 10 amino acids. With 6 bases removed from V and 6 bases from J, the gap between germline ends came to 6 bases. Germline V gene sequence: CDR1 SNHLY, CDR2 FYNNEI. CDR3 DNA: TGTGCCAGCAGATACACCGAGCAGTACTTC. Translation gives CASRYTEQYF.

This clone was seen only once. The CDR3 coding sequence is TGTGCCATCAGTGAGGGGAGTGGCTACACCTTC. The encoded protein is CAISEGSGYTF. The rearrangement joins TRBV10-3 to TRBJ1-2; D ambiguous. The CDR3 is 11 amino acids. Trimming took off 2 bases at V and 7 bases at J, with 5 bases between the two ends. Germline V gene sequence: CDR1 ENHRY, CDR2 SYGVKD.

The rearrangement uses TRBV5-5 and TRBJ1-5; unclear D gene. The CDR3 runs to 14 residues. Germline V gene data show CDR1 as SGHKS and CDR2 as YYEKEE (reference sequence). V was trimmed by 3 bases and J by 4 bases, leaving 11 bases between them. CDR3 coding DNA: TGTGCCAGCAGCTCCCGGACGGGAAATCAGCCCCAGCATTTT. It specifies CASSSRTGNQPQHF.

V gene TRBV5-1 combines with J gene TRBJ2-3, with D perhaps TRBD1 (6 bases). The germline gives CDR1 SGHRS, CDR2 YFSETQ. Trimming removed 5 bases from V and 2 bases from J, with 15 bases in between. The CDR3 consists of 15 residues. CDR3 region: CASSARTDNTDTQYF. The CDR3 region has the DNA TGCGCCAGCAGTGCCAGGACAGACAACACAGATACGCAGTATTTT.

V usage is TRBV5-1 and J usage is TRBJ1-6; no definite D call. Trimming removed 8 bases from V and 5 bases from J, with 11 bases in between. Germline CDR1 and CDR2: SGHRS and YFSETQ. The CDR3 spans 13 residues. CDR3 amino acids: CASSDNNNSPLHF. The CDR3 DNA sequence: TGCGCCAGTTCCGACAACAATAATTCACCCCTCCACTTT.

CDR3 sequence (DNA): TGTGCCAGCAGACGAGGAACCACAGATACGCAGTATTTT. Its protein is CASRRGTTDTQYF. The chain is built from TRBV27 and TRBJ2-3; the D is unclear. V lost 6 bases to trimming and J lost 2 bases, with 9 bases between them. Looked up from germline, CDR1 is MNHEY and CDR2 is SMNVEV (reference sequence). The CDR3 spans 13 residues.

The V call is TRBV24-1, the J call TRBJ2-3; perhaps TRBD2 as D (5 bases). In germline, CDR1 is KGHDR, CDR2 SFDVKD. The CDR3 length is 12 residues. The V end was cut by 9 bases, the J end by 0 bases, with 6 bases between. Written as DNA, the CDR3 is TGTGCCACCCGGGGTAGCACAGATACGCAGTATTTT. It encodes CATRGSTDTQYF.

This sequence joins TRBV24-1 and TRBJ2-2; tentatively, D is TRBD2 (6 bases). Germline V gene sequence: CDR1 KGHDR, CDR2 SFDVKD. The CDR3 has 13 residues. V shed 9 bases and J shed 5 bases, with 12 bases lying between them. DNA for the CDR3: TGTGCCACCGGGGCGGGATCAACCGGGGAGCTGTTTTTT. Translated: CATGAGSTGELFF.

The chain recombines TRBV10-3 with TRBJ2-1; 8 nucleotides align to TRBD1. V was pared by 3 bases and J by 8 bases, with 9 bases of the junction left unmatched. Germline CDR1 reads ENHRY; CDR2 reads SYGVKD. The CDR3 covers 15 residues. CDR3 sequence reads: CAISDDRGWMDEQFF. The CDR3 region has the DNA TGTGCCATCAGTGATGACAGGGGCTGGATGGATGAGCAGTTCTTC.

The V gene is TRBV9, the J gene TRBJ2-7; 12 nucleotides align to TRBD2. The CDR3 sequence is 14 residues long. J was trimmed by 11 bases and V by 4 bases; bases with no gene match: 10. The germline CDR1 and CDR2 sequences are SGDLS and YYNGEE. CDR3 sequence (DNA): TGTGCCAGCAGCACCCGACTAGCGGGAGAGGGGAAGTACTTC. It translates to CASSTRLAGEGKYF.

The chain carries TRBV3-1 (or the pseudogene TRBV3-2) and TRBJ1-5; TRBD1 is a possible D gene (5 bases). Trimming removed 0 bases at V and 11 bases at J, with 14 bases between. This CDR3 has 14 amino acids. Germline V CDR1 and CDR2: LGHDT, YNNKEL (reference sequence). CDR3 region: CASSQEGQPRSQHF. CDR3 sequence (DNA): TGTGCCAGCAGCCAAGAGGGGCAGCCCCGATCCCAGCATTTT.

The J gene is TRBJ1-2, the V gene TRBV11-2; D unclear. V was cut by 3 bases and J by 0 bases, with 14 bases left in between. CDR1 and CDR2 from the germline V gene are SGHAT and FQNNGV. The CDR3 is 16 amino acids. The CDR3 is CASSLGKGAPNYGYTF. CDR3 coding DNA: TGTGCCAGCAGCTTGGGCAAGGGAGCCCCTAACTATGGCTACACCTTC.

The gene calls are TRBV10-3 and TRBJ1-4; D remains ambiguous. CDR1 is ENHRY and CDR2 is SYGVKD in the germline V gene. This CDR3 region has 14 residues. Trimming left V 4 bases short and J 1 base short, with 7 bases between. This CDR3 reads CAISGSGTNEKLFF. In DNA form, the CDR3 reads TGTGCCATCAGTGGAAGCGGAACTAATGAAAAACTGTTTTTT.

This clone was seen a few times. The rearrangement links TRBV5-6 to TRBJ1-1; D remains ambiguous. The CDR3 loop spans 12 amino acids. In germline, CDR1 is SGHDT, CDR2 YYEEEE. The ends were cut back, 3 bases at V and 3 bases at J, with 6 bases in the middle. The CDR3, as DNA: TGTGCCAGCAGCTCGACTTACACTGAAGCTTTCTTT. Protein: CASSSTYTEAFF.

J is TRBJ2-5 and V is TRBV5-1, with 7 positions matching TRBD1. The CDR3 runs to 16 residues. The V segment lost 4 bases and the J segment 5 bases; nucleotides outside the gene matches: 14. Germline lookup yields CDR1 SGHRS and CDR2 YFSETQ. The CDR3 DNA is TGCGCCAGCAGCGTGACAGGGTCGGGTGGAAGGGAGACCCAGTACTTC. Translation gives CASSVTGSGGRETQYF.

The V gene is TRBV11-2, the J gene TRBJ2-7, with 10 bases matching TRBD1. The J segment lost 4 bases and the V segment lost 3 bases, leaving 3 bases of the junction unmatched. Germline V gives CDR1 SGHAT, CDR2 FQNNGV. The CDR3 is made up of 14 amino acids. CDR3 sequence reads: CASSFGTGVYEQYF. The CDR3 DNA reads TGTGCCAGCAGCTTCGGGACAGGGGTTTACGAGCAGTACTTC.

The chain joins TRBV28 to TRBJ2-7; 9 nucleotides line up with TRBD2. The CDR3 has 15 amino acids. V gave up 2 bases and J gave up 4 bases; unmatched junction bases: 6. Per germline, CDR1 MDHEN and CDR2 SYDVKM. CDR3: CASSLSRLAVYEQYF. In nucleotides, the CDR3 is TGTGCCAGCAGTTTAAGTCGACTAGCGGTTTACGAGCAGTACTTC.

The chain carries TRBV24-1 and TRBJ1-2; TRBD1 aligns across 9 bases. The CDR3 spans 16 residues. Looked up from germline, CDR1 is KGHDR and CDR2 is SFDVKD. The ends lost 3 bases at V and 2 bases at J; junction bases unmatched: 6. CDR3: CATSDTQGADNYGYTF. CDR3 nucleotides: TGTGCCACCAGTGATACACAGGGGGCTGACAACTATGGCTACACCTTC.

This clone was seen a few times. V usage is TRBV24-1 and J usage is TRBJ1-2; 9 nucleotides match TRBD1. Trimming cost V 4 bases and J 4 bases; bases outside gene matches: 6. CDR3 length: 15 amino acids. CDR1 and CDR2 from the germline V gene are KGHDR and SFDVKD. CDR3 DNA: TGTGCCACCAGTGACACCGGACAGGGGCCCTATGGCTACACCTTC. Amino acids: CATSDTGQGPYGYTF.

This rearrangement joins TRBV6-5 to TRBJ2-7, with D perhaps TRBD2 (6 bases). CDR1 MNHEY and CDR2 SVGAGI come from the germline V gene. Trimming shortened V by 6 bases and J by 5 bases, and 20 bases separated the two germline ends. The length of the CDR3 is 15 residues. The CDR3, as DNA: TGTGCCAGCAGCCACGCGGGGCGGTCGGGGGACGAGCAGTACTTC. This encodes CASSHAGRSGDEQYF.

The genes are TRBV28 and TRBJ2-7; TRBD1 aligns across 10 bases. With V trimmed by 6 bases and J by 6 bases, 8 bases remained unmatched. From germline, CDR1 is MDHEN and CDR2 SYDVKM. The CDR3 is made up of 14 amino acids. CDR3 DNA: TGTGCCAGCAGGCCTGACAGGGGGCAAATCGAGCAGTACTTC. It specifies CASRPDRGQIEQYF.

The CDR3 nucleotides read TGCGCCAGCAGCTACCAGGGGGCCGGCACAGATACGCAGTATTTT. Its translation is CASSYQGAGTDTQYF. V is TRBV5-1 and J is TRBJ2-3; 8 bases match TRBD1. In germline, CDR1 is SGHRS, CDR2 YFSETQ. This CDR3 contains 15 residues. The V and J ends lost 3 bases and 1 base, in that order; junction bases with no gene match: 4.

The chain links TRBV25-1 to TRBJ2-7, with 10 bases identical to TRBD1. The CDR3 has 12 residues. Per the germline V gene, CDR1 is MGHDK and CDR2 is SYGVNS. V lost 3 bases and J lost 7; bases outside the gene matches: 0. The CDR3 sequence is CASSEDRGEQYF. The CDR3 DNA sequence: TGTGCCAGCAGTGAGGACAGGGGGGAGCAGTACTTC.

This clone has just one count. The chain employs TRBV27 and TRBJ2-7; TRBD1 might be the D (6 bases). V was pared by 5 bases and J by 4 bases, with 15 bases between. The V gene's germline CDR1 is MNHEY and CDR2 SMNVEV (reference sequence). This CDR3 is 14 amino acids long. The CDR3 DNA sequence: TGTGCCAGCAGTCCCCGAGCAGGGGCTTACGAGCAGTACTTC. As protein: CASSPRAGAYEQYF.

In regard to this clone: At the DNA level, this CDR3 is encoded by other sequences in the same sample as well. The chain has TRBV5-1 and TRBJ2-5; TRBD1 might be the D (5 bases). V lost 4 bases to trimming and J lost 4 bases, with 14 bases between them. Germline V gene sequence: CDR1 SGHRS, CDR2 YFSETQ. This CDR3 has 14 amino acids. The CDR3 DNA follows: TGCGCCAGCAGCCTAGGGGAATCGGGAGAGACCCAGTACTTC. It codes for CASSLGESGETQYF.

The chain uses TRBV7-6 and TRBJ2-3, with D possibly TRBD2 on 5 matching bases. Trimming shortened V by 0 bases and J by 4 bases, and 11 bases separated the two germline ends. Germline V gene data show CDR1 as SGHVS and CDR2 as FNYEAQ. The CDR3 spans 15 residues. The CDR3 region has the DNA TGTGCCAGCAGCTTAGCCGGGGTGACTTCAGATACGCAGTATTTT. Translating it yields CASSLAGVTSDTQYF.

V usage is TRBV30 and J usage is TRBJ2-1; TRBD2 aligns across 11 bases. V lost 2 bases to trimming and J lost 6 bases; unmatched junction nucleotides: 6. The CDR3 runs 15 residues. The germline V gene encodes CDR1 GTSNPN and CDR2 SVGIG (reference sequence). CDR3 bases: TGTGCCTGGAGTCTTACTAGCGGGAGTGGCAATGAGCAGTTCTTC. Protein sequence: CAWSLTSGSGNEQFF. Drawing the rest from reference TRBV30 and TRBJ2-1, the complete variable domain is SQTIHQWPATLVQPVGSPLSLECTVEGTSNPNLYWYRQAAGRGLQLLFYSVGIGQISSEVPQNLSASRPQDRQFILSSKKLLLSDSGFYLCAWSLTSGSGNEQFFGPGTRLTVL.

V and J are TRBV27 and TRBJ2-2; 9 bases align to TRBD1. The germline gives CDR1 MNHEY, CDR2 SMNVEV (reference sequence). V lost 10 bases to trimming and J lost 3 bases; unmatched junction nucleotides: 3. This CDR3 is built from 13 residues. The CDR3 DNA reads TGTGCCACCAGGGACAGGGACACCGGGGAGCTGTTTTTT. Translated: CATRDRDTGELFF.

The chain combines TRBV29-1 with TRBJ1-3; 8 nucleotides line up with TRBD1. The CDR3 contains 13 residues. Germline V CDR1 and CDR2: SQVTM, ANQGSEA. Trimming at V came to 5 bases and at J to 2 bases, leaving 2 bases not matched to a gene. CDR3: CSVQGATGNTIYF. CDR3 sequence (DNA): TGCAGCGTTCAGGGGGCGACTGGAAACACCATATATTTT.

The CDR3 bases are TGTGCCAGTAGTATAGATTTCGGGACTAGCGGGAGCGGAAGAGGGGAGCTGTTTTTT. Translation gives CASSIDFGTSGSGRGELFF. V usage is TRBV19 and J usage is TRBJ2-2; 14 bases agree with TRBD2. In germline, CDR1 is LNHDA, CDR2 SQIVND (reference sequence). V lost 0 bases and J lost 8; bases outside the gene matches: 11. This CDR3 is 19 amino acids long. The full variable domain, its missing parts supplied by reference TRBV19 and TRBJ2-2, is DGGITQSPKYLFRKEGQNVTLSCEQNLNHDAMYWYRQDPGQGLRLIYYSQIVNDFQKGDIAEGYSVSREKKESFPLTVTSAQKNPTAFYLCASSIDFGTSGSGRGELFFGEGSRLTVL.

V gene TRBV4-2 combines with J gene TRBJ2-7, with 8 bases fitting TRBD2. CDR1 LGHNA and CDR2 YNFKEQ come from the germline V gene. The CDR3 has 15 residues. The trim removed 4 bases at V and 2 bases at J, leaving 7 bases unmatched. Written as DNA, the CDR3 is TGTGCCAGCAGCCTAAGCGGGAGCGGTCCCTACGAGCAGTACTTC. Protein product: CASSLSGSGPYEQYF.

The genes are TRBV4-1 and TRBJ2-1, with 9 nucleotides matching TRBD2. The CDR3 contains 16 residues. Germline loops: CDR1 MGHRA, CDR2 YSYEKL. The V gene end was trimmed by 0 bases and the J gene end by 7 bases; junction bases not matched to a gene: 7. CDR3 sequence (DNA): TGCGCCAGCAGCCAAGAGAGAGCGGGAGGTCGGAATGAGCAGTTCTTC. Amino acids: CASSQERAGGRNEQFF.